A single T cell receptor beta chain is shown here with its context. Antigen: not known. The germline V and J ends were trimmed by 8 bases and 11 bases, with 15 bases remaining between them. This CDR3 has 12 amino acids. Germline V gene data show CDR1 as MGHDK and CDR2 as SYGVNS. The study drew donors from healthy Caucasian individuals in Russia aged roughly 6 to 90. The authors drew around 9.4 milliliters of peripheral blood from each donor. This sample stems from a study of blood T cells in healthy people across ages. It was with a sample-barcoded 5' primer and a J-beta primer mix that a second PCR of roughly 7 to 11 cycles was run. Each of the cDNA molecules was tagged by a template-switch adaptor with 12 random nucleotides. TCRdb recomputed calls from the 5' RACE reads with MiXCR, one row per CDR3 protein. Of about 670,000 distinct CDR3 sequences detected, around 50% appear once; the ten largest clones hold less than 15%.

Broader study findings: The study found more naive CD4+ cells and higher diversity in long-lived than aged donors.

This chain links TRBV25-1 with TRBJ1-4; D ambiguous. The TCR sequence derives from a woman over 75 in good health. The source material was blood. The CDR3 DNA reads as TGTGCCAGCGGGCGGAGGGTCGGGAAACTGTTTTTT. Amino acids: CASGRRVGKLFF.